This T cell receptor beta chain stems from a study of T cell responses to AZD1222 COVID-19 vaccine. Overall study findings and caveats: The peak T cell response came first, and repertoires were sampled only after it.

Trimming took 6 bases from V and 0 from J; bases not matched to a gene: 5. The CDR3 is 14 residues long. Germline CDR1 is SQVTM and CDR2 is ANQGSEA. Points on this clone: As yet, its antigen is unknown.

Some clones are missing from TCRdb's copy, which holds only in-frame ones; the method was immunoSEQ multiplex PCR. The top ten hold about 3% of the sample, which has over 150,000 clones, roughly 90% seen once. This chain joins TRBV29-1 and TRBJ1-3; 7 positions agree with TRBD1. Specimen: peripheral blood, collected on day 0 of AZD1222 vaccination. The sequence derives from an adult in good health. The DNA for the CDR3 is TGCAGCGTAACGGGACAGTCCTCTGGAAACACCATATATTTT. Its protein is CSVTGQSSGNTIYF. Based on the CDR3 plus reference TRBV29-1 and TRBJ1-3, the full variable domain is SAVISQKPSRDICQRGTSLTIQCQVDSQVTMMFWYRQQPGQSLTLIATANQGSEATYESGFVIDKFPISRPNLTFSTLTVSNMSPEDSSIYLCSVTGQSSGNTIYFGEGSWLTVV.